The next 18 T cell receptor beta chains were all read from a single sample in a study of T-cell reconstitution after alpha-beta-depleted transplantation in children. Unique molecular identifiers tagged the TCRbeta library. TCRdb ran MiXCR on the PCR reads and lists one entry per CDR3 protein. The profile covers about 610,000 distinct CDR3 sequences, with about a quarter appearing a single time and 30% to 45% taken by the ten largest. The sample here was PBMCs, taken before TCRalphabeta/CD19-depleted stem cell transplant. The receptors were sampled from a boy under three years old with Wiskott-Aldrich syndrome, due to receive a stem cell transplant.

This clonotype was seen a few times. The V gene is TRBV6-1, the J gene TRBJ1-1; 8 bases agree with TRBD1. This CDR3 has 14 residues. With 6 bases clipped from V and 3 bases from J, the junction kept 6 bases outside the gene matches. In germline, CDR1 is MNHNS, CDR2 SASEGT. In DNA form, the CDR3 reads TGTGCCAGCAGGAACAGGGGGAGGGACACTGAAGCTTTCTTT. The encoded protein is CASRNRGRDTEAFF.

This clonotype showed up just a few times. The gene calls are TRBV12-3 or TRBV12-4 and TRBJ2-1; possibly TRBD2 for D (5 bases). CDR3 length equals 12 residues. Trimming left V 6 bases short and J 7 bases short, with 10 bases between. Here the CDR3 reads CASSRRTNEQFF. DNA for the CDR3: TGTGCCAGCAGCCGCAGGACTAATGAGCAGTTCTTC.

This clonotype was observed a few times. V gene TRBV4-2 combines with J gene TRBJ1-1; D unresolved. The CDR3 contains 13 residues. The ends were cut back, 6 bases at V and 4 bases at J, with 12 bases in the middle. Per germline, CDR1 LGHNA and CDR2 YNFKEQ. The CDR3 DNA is TGTGCCAGCAGTTATAAGGATGGCACTGAAGCTTTCTTT. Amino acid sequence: CASSYKDGTEAFF.

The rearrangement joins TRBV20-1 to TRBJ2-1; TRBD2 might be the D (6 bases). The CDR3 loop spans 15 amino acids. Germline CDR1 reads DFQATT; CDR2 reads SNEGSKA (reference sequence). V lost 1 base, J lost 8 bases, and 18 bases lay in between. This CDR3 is CSARVSGRLYHEQFF. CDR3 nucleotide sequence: TGCAGTGCTAGAGTGTCCGGGAGATTATACCATGAGCAGTTCTTC.

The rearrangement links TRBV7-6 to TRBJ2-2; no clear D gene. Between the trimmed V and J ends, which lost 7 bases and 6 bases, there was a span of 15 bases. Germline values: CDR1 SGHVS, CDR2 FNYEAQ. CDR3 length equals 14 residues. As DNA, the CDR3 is TGTGCCAGCACCCGGACCCCCACGTCCGGGGAGCTGTTTTTT. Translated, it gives CASTRTPTSGELFF.

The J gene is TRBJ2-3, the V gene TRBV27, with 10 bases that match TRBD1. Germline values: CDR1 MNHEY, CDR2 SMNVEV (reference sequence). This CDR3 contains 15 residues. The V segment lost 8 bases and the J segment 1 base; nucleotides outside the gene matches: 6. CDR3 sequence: CASRRGQGGTDTQYF. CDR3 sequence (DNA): TGTGCCAGCCGTCGTGGACAGGGGGGCACAGATACGCAGTATTTT.

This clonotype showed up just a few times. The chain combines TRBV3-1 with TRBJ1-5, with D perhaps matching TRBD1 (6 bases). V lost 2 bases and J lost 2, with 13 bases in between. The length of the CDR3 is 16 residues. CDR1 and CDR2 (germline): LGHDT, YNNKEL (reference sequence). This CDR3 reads CASSQPWDTGNQPQHF. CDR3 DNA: TGTGCCAGCAGCCAACCCTGGGACACGGGCAATCAGCCCCAGCATTTT.

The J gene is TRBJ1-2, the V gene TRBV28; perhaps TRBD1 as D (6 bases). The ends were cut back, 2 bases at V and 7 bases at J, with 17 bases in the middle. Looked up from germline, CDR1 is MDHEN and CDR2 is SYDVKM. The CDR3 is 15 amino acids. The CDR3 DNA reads TGTGCCAGCAGTTTACGGACAGAACCGGGATCTGGCTACACCTTC. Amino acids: CASSLRTEPGSGYTF.

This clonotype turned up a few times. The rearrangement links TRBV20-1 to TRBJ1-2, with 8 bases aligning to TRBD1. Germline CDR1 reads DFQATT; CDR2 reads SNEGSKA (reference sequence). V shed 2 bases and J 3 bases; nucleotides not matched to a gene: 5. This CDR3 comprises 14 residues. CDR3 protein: CSARQGAQDYGYTF. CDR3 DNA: TGCAGTGCTAGACAGGGGGCGCAGGACTATGGCTACACCTTC.

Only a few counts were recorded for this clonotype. This chain's CDR3 is CASSPDWTVYATNEKLFF. Here the CDR3 DNA reads TGTGCCAGCAGCCCGGACTGGACAGTATATGCAACTAATGAAAAACTGTTTTTT. The genes are TRBV11-1 and TRBJ1-4, with D maybe TRBD1 (6 bases). The V end was cut by 5 bases, the J end by 0 bases, with 19 bases between. From germline, CDR1 is SGHAT and CDR2 FQDESV (reference sequence). The CDR3 is 18 residues long.

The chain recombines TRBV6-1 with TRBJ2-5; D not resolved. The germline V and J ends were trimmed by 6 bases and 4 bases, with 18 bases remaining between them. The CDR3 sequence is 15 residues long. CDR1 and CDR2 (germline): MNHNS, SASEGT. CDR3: CASSPSVRFRETQYF. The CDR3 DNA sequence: TGTGCCAGCAGCCCCTCCGTCCGCTTCCGAGAGACCCAGTACTTC.

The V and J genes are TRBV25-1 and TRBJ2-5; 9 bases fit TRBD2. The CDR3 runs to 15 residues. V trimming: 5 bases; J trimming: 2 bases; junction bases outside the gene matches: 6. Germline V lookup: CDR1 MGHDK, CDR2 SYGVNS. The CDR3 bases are TGTGCCAGCAGTACCACTAGCGGGCCTCAAGAGACCCAGTACTTC. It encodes CASSTTSGPQETQYF.

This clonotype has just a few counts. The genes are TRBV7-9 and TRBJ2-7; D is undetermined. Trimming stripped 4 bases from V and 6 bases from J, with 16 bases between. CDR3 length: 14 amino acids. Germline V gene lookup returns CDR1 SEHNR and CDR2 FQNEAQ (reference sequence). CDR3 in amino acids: CASSSGVYTSEQYF. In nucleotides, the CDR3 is TGTGCCAGCAGCTCCGGCGTCTATACGTCCGAGCAGTACTTC. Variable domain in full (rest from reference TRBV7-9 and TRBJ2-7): DTGVSQNPRHKITKRGQNVTFRCDPISEHNRLYWYRQTLGQGPEFLTYFQNEAQLEKSRLLSDRFSAERPKGSFSTLEIQRTEQGDSAMYLCASSSGVYTSEQYFGPGTRLTVT.

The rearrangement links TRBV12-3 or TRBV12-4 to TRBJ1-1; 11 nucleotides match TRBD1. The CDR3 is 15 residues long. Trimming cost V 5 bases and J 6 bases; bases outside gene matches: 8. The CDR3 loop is CASSLRTGGGAEAFF. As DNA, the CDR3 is TGTGCCAGCAGTCTCCGGACAGGGGGCGGTGCTGAAGCTTTCTTT.

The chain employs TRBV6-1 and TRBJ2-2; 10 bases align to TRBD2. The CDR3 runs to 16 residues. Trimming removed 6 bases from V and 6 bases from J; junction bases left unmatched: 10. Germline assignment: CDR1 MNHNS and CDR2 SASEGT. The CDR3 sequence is CASSPGGLAGAGELFF. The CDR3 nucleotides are TGTGCCAGCAGCCCCGGAGGGCTAGCGGGAGCCGGGGAGCTGTTTTTT.

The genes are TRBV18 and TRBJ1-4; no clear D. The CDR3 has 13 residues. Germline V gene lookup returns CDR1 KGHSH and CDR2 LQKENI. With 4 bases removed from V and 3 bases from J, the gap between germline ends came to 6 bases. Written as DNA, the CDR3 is TGTGCCAGCTCACGGGGTGCTAATGAAAAACTGTTTTTT. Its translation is CASSRGANEKLFF.

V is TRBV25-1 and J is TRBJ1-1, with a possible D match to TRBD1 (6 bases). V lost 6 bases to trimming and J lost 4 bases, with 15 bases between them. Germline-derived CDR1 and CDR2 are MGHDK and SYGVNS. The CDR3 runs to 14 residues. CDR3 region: CASSRGGGTTEAFF. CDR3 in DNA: TGTGCCAGCAGCAGAGGGGGGGGTACCACTGAAGCTTTCTTT.

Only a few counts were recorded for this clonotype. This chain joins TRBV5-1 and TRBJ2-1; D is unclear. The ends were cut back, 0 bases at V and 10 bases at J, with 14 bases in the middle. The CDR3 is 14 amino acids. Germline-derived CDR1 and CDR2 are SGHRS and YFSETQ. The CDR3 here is CASSLEGAPPEQFF. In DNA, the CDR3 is TGCGCCAGCAGCTTGGAGGGCGCCCCTCCCGAGCAGTTCTTC.